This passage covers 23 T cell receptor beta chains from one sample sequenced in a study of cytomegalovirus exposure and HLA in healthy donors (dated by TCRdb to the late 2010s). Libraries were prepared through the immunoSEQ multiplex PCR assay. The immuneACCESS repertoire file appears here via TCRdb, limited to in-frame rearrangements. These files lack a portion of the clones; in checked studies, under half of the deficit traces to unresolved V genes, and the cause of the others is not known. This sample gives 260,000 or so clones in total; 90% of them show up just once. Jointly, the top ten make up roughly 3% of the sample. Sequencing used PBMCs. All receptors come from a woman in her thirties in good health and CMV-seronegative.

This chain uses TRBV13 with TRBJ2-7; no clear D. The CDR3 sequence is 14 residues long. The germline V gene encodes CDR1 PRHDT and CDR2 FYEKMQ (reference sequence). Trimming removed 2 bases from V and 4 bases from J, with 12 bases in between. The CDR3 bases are TGTGCCAGCAGCTTAAATGGGGTTGGGTACGAGCAGTACTTC. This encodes CASSLNGVGYEQYF. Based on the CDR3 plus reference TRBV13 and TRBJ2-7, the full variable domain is AAGVIQSPRHLIKEKRETATLKCYPIPRHDTVYWYQQGPGQDPQFLISFYEKMQSDKGSIPDRFSAQQFSDYHSELNMSSLELGDSALYFCASSLNGVGYEQYFGPGTRLTVT.

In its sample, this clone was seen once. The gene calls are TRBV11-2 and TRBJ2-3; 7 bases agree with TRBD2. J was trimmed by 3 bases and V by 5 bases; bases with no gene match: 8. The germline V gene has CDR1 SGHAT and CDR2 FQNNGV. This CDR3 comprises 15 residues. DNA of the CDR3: TGTGCCAGCAGCCGGGGCGGGAGTACAACAGATACGCAGTATTTT. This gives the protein CASSRGGSTTDTQYF.

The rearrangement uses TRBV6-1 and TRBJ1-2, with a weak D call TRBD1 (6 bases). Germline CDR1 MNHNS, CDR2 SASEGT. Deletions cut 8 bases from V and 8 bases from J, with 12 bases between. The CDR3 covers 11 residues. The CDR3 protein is CASGTGSGYTF. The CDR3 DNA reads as TGTGCCAGCGGAACAGGGTCCGGCTACACCTTC.

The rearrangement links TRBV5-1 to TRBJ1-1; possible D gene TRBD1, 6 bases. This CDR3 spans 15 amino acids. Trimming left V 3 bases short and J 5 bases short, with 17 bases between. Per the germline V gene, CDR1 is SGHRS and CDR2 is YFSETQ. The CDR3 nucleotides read TGCGCCAGCAGCTCGTTCCGGGGGGCAGGAACTGAAGCTTTCTTT. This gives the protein CASSSFRGAGTEAFF.

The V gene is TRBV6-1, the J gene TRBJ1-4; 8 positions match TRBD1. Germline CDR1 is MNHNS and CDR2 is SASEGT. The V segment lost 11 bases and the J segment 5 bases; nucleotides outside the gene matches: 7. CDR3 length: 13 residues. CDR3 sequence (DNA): TGTGCCGGACAGCGGGACAGGAATGAAAAACTGTTTTTT. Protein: CAGQRDRNEKLFF.

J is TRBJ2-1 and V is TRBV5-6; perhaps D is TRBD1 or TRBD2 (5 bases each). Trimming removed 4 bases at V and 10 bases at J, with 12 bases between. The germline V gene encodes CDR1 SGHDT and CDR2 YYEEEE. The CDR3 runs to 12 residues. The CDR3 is CASSPGTSEQFF. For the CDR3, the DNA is TGTGCCAGCAGCCCCGGGACGTCCGAGCAGTTCTTC.

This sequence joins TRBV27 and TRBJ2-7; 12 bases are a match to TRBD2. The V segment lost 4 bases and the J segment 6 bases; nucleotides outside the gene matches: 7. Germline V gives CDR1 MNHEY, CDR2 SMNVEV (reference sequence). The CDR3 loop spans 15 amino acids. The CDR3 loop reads CASSSPGLAGLEQYF. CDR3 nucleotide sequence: TGTGCCAGCAGTTCCCCGGGACTAGCGGGTCTCGAGCAGTACTTC.

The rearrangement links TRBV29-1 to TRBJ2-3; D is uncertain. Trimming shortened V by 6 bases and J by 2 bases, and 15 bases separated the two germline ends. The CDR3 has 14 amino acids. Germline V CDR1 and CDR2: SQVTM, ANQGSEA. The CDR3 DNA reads TGCAGCGTCCCATCCGGGCAGACCACAGATACGCAGTATTTT. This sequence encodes CSVPSGQTTDTQYF.

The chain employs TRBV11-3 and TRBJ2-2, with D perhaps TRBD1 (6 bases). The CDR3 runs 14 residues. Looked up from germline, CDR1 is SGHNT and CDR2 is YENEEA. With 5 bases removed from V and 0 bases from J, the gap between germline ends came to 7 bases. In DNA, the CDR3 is TGTGCCAGCAGCCGGACAGCGAACACCGGGGAGCTGTTTTTT. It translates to CASSRTANTGELFF.

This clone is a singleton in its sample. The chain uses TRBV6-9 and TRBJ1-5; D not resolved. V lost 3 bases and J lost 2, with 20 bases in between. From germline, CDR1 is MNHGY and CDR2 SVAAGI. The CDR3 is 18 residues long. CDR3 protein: CASSYLSSFWGGNQPQHF. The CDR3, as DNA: TGTGCCAGCAGTTACCTCTCCAGTTTTTGGGGTGGCAATCAGCCCCAGCATTTT.

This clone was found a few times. The CDR3 loop is CASSKVLHRLYQPQHF. The CDR3 nucleotides read TGTGCCAGCAGCAAAGTCTTGCACAGGTTGTATCAGCCCCAGCATTTT. The chain combines TRBV21-1 with TRBJ1-5; the table's D call, TRBD1, was not checked against the DNA. TRBV21-1 has pseudogene status. CDR3 length equals 16 residues.

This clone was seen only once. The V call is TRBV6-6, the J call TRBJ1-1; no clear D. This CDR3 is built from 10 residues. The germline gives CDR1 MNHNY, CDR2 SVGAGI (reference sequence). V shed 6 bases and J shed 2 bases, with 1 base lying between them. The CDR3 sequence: CASRNTEAFF. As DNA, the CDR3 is TGTGCCAGCAGAAACACTGAAGCTTTCTTT.

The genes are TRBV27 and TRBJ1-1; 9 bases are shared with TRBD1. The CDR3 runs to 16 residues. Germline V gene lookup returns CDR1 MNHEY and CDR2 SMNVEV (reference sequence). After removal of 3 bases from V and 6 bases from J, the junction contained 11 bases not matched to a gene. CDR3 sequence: CASSFWTGVGESEAFF. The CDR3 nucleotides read TGTGCCAGCAGTTTCTGGACAGGGGTTGGCGAGTCTGAAGCTTTCTTT.

DNA for the CDR3: TGTGCCAGCAGCTCAACCAGGGGGCGCGGGGCTGAAGCTTTCTTT. Encoded protein: CASSSTRGRGAEAFF. The chain couples TRBV11-2 to TRBJ1-1; TRBD1 agrees at 8 bases. Germline V CDR1 and CDR2: SGHAT, FQNNGV. The length of the CDR3 is 15 residues. With V trimmed by 4 bases and J by 6 bases, 10 bases remained unmatched.

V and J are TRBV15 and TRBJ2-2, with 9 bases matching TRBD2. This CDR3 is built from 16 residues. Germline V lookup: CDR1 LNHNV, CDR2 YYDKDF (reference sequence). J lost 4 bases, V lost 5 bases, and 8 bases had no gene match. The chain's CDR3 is CATSVAGVRTTGELFF. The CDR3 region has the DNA TGTGCCACCAGCGTAGCGGGAGTTAGGACCACCGGGGAGCTGTTTTTT.

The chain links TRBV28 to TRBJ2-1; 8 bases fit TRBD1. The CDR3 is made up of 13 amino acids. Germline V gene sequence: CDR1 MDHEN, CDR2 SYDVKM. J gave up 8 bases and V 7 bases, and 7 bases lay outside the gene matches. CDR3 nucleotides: TGTGCCAGCACCCAGGGGGCAGTGGATGAGCAGTTCTTC. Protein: CASTQGAVDEQFF.

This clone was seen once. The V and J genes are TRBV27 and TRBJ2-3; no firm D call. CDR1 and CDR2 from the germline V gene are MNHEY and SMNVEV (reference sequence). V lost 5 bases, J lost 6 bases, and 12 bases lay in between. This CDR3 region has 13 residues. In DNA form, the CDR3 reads TGTGCCAGCAGTCTCGCCCTGGGGGATACGCAGTATTTT. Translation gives CASSLALGDTQYF.

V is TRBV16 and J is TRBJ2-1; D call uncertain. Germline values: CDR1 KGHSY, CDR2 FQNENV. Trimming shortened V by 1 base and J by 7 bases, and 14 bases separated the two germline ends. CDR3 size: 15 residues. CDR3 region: CASSQLKRNQNEQFF. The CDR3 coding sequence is TGTGCCAGCAGCCAATTAAAACGAAACCAAAATGAGCAGTTCTTC.

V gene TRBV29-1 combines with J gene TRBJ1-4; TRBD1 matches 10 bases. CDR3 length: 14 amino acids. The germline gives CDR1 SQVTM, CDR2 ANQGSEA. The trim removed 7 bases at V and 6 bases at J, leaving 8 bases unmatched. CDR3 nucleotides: TGCAGCGCCGAAGACAGGGGGCAGGATGAAAAACTGTTTTTT. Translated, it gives CSAEDRGQDEKLFF.

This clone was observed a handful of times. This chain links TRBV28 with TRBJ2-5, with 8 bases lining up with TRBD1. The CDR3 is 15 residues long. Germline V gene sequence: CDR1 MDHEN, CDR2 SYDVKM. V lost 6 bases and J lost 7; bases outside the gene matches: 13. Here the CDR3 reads CASRHAGGQGATQYF. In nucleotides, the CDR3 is TGTGCCAGCAGACATGCGGGTGGACAGGGTGCGACCCAGTACTTC.

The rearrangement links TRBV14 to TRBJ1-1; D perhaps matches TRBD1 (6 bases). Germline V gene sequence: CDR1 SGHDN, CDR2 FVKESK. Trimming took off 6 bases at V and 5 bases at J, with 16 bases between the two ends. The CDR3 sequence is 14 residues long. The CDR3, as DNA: TGTGCCAGCAGACACAGGGATGGTGGTACTGAAGCTTTCTTT. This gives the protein CASRHRDGGTEAFF.

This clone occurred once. CDR3 coding DNA: TGTGCCAGCAGTGTAGGTAGCGGGAGAACCTACGAGCAGTACTTC. Its translation: CASSVGSGRTYEQYF. The chain is built from TRBV2 and TRBJ2-7, with TRBD2 matching 9 bases. CDR1 SNHLY and CDR2 FYNNEI come from the germline V gene. V lost 4 bases and J lost 2; bases outside the gene matches: 6. This CDR3 has 15 residues.

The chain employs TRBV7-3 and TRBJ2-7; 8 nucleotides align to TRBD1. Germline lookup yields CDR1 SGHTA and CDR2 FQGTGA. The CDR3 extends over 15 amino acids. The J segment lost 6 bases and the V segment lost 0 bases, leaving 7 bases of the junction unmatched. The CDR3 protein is CASSLTPGGVSEQYF. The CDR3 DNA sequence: TGTGCCAGCAGCTTAACACCAGGGGGCGTTTCCGAGCAGTACTTC.